The source of this T cell receptor (beta chain) is a study of cytomegalovirus exposure and HLA in healthy donors (dated by TCRdb to about 2017). As for the study more broadly: In an earlier analysis of under 600 of the donors, 276 Gb of sequence data and 90 million to 120 million unique TCR beta sequences from about 179 million T cells were reported. Typing coverage varied by locus: about 629-640 donors for A, B, C, DRB1 and DQB1; around 560 for DQA1; about 570 for DPA1; fewer than 480 for DPB1. In an earlier analysis of 587 of the donors, high-throughput TCR beta sequencing was used to judge whether each TCR beta V gene segment behaved as functional or pseudogenic. A separate validation cohort of roughly 110 different subjects was used in addition to the roughly 640-subject first cohort. Among a few hundred genotyped donors of the cohort, an average of roughly 240,000 unique TCR beta nucleotide sequences were sequenced per donor, roughly 20% of them non-productive. The study used immunosequencing to profile the T cell repertoires of more than 650 subjects and linked those repertoires to cytomegalovirus serostatus. The study was designed to test whether signatures of past pathogen exposure could be identified by cataloging public T cell receptors. Four to six DR-DQ haplotypes were handled as single units for association and clustering, since linkage in the cohort was strong. The later analysis used no new phenotypic data to find candidate immune exposures, relying instead on TCR beta sequences and their occurrence across donors. A later genetic analysis took genome-wide SNP genotypes for about three fifths of the 666 donors and used that subset as a discovery cohort. Donor age, sex, ethnicity and CMV serostatus were compiled alongside the repertoire data. Approximately 300 gigabases of sequencing data and 80 million or so unique TCR sequences were included in an early release covering 550 to 650 HLA-typed donors. Among the roughly 430 genotyped donors, 81% belonged to the genetic ancestry cluster associated with self-reported Caucasian donors. Every discovery cohort repertoire had been produced on one sequencing platform. To predict cytomegalovirus infection status, the study brought together high-throughput TCR immunosequencing, statistical association of individual TCRs with disease status, and machine learning. Class I and class II HLA loci were covered by the typing at four-digit resolution. In a later analysis, previously published TCR beta repertoires from 666 donors were re-analyzed and high-resolution HLA genotyping was added so that TCR occurrence patterns could be studied.

The library was made by the immunoSEQ multiplex PCR assay. A mixture of 60 forward primers for TCR Vbeta segments and 13 reverse primers for TCR Jbeta segments was used in the multiplex PCR. A multiplex PCR assay on genomic DNA amplified the CDR3 region of rearranged TCR beta genes. On the Illumina HiSeq System, the amplified TCR beta libraries were sequenced as 87-base-pair reads. The published analysis was carried out like this. A later analysis counted about 76 million unique TCR beta chains across the 666 repertoires, and some 12 million of these chains were shared by at least two donors. Raw reads were error-corrected and collapsed into unique sequences with a nearest-neighbor algorithm that merged closely related sequences to remove PCR and sequencing errors. To assign V, D and J gene segments, CDR3 sequences were aligned to IMGT reference sequences. Each retained sequence needed at least a six-nucleotide match to both a V gene segment and a J gene segment. A rearrangement was called productive if the CDR3 had no stop codons and remained in frame with V and J, and every other rearrangement was called non-productive. CDR3 was defined by IMGT convention, running from the second conserved V-encoded cysteine to the conserved J-encoded phenylalanine. In an earlier analysis of around 600 of the donors, sequences lacking an unambiguous match to a single V gene segment were excluded. In an earlier analysis of 587 of the donors, a V segment was called functional when productive rearrangements were above 56.7%, and segregating when the standard deviation between donors exceeded 5%. To diagnose cytomegalovirus status from the catalog of TCR beta chain sequences, a statistical classification framework was built. In a later analysis, TCR nucleotide sequences were compared against IMGT/GENE-DB human TR gene sequences so that V and J genes could be assigned. In a later analysis, CDR3 sequences and most-parsimonious VDJ recombination scenarios were assigned using the TCRdist pipeline. In a later analysis, each TCR beta chain was defined by its CDR3 amino acid sequence together with its V-gene family, and reads without a unique V-gene family were excluded. A later analysis removed nearly 600 highly shared, low-generation-probability nucleotide sequences to deal with suspected cross-contamination and a sequencing artifact. In a later analysis, a clonal expansion index for each public chain was calculated from normalized within-repertoire ranks of inferred template counts. A later analysis computed generation probabilities with a VDJ recombination model fitted to out-of-frame rearrangements, and checked the results against IGoR. In a later analysis, TCR-TCR, TCR-HLA and TCR-CMV co-occurrence was scored with hypergeometric tests, and a repertoire-size bias correction was applied to TCR pairs. A later analysis estimated false discovery rates by permuting HLA or CMV assignments 20 times. In a later analysis, co-occurring TCRs were grouped with DBSCAN, and TCRdist sequence similarity was added when clustering was performed within HLA-allele-positive subsets. Co-occurrence clustering excluded repertoires with fewer than 30,000 or more than 120,000 public chains, plus five with anomalous nucleotide sharing. TCRdb stores this immuneACCESS table with in-frame sequences only. Part of the clones is absent; in the studies checked, under half of the shortfall reflects unresolved V genes, and no reason is known for the rest. The DNA was the basis for D and trimming; V, J and clone size are from that table. Within this sample are around 200,000 clones, with 80% to 85% of them counted one time only. The ten largest clones add up to around 0.75% of the sample.

As to this clone: Its antigen is currently not known. Per-base qualities were not stored, and no clone one base away is much larger.

What the study reported, not specific to this receptor: In a later analysis, most CMV-associated TCR beta chains were found to appear HLA-restricted, with HLA associations seemingly driven largely by CMV exposure. It was suggested by the authors that the approach could potentially be generalized to other disease states and immunological phenotypes. A cluster of highly shared sequence variants was judged likely to represent a technical artifact of the sequencing pipeline. Because HLA typing was unavailable for some donors at each locus, only the typed subset was used in association tests. The classifier was reported to diagnose cytomegalovirus status with high specificity and sensitivity in both the original cohort and the validation cohort. Immune exposure information for the cohort was limited to CMV serostatus. A further reported finding was that TCR beta sequences accurately predicted the HLA-A and HLA-B alleles for most subjects in the first cohort. According to a later analysis, TCR association rates differed among HLA loci, with DRB1 alleles showing the most associated TCRs and HLA-C alleles showing the fewest. Linkage disequilibrium might explain the correlated functional status among segregating V segments, but an unknown experimental factor could not be excluded. In an earlier analysis of approximately 590 of the donors, most TCR beta V segments appeared in productive rearrangements about 87% or about 30% of the time, broadly matching IMGT annotations. Across donors, most TCR sequences were observed very rarely, whereas some public TCRs were present in many individuals. Around 16 rarely observed V segments, including chromosome 9 orphons, were excluded from the earlier analysis of some 590 of the donors because counts were too low. In a later genetic analysis, fewer N-insertions in productive TCRs were reported among donors in an Asian-associated ancestry cluster than the 666-donor mean. According to a later analysis, parvovirus B19, influenza, CMV and Epstein-Barr virus appeared linked to several top co-occurrence clusters. A total of fewer than 200 TCR beta chains were listed by the study as associated with cytomegalovirus. In a later genetic analysis, a missense DCLRE1C variant was associated with V-gene and J-gene trimming of TCR beta chains, and the association was replicated in an independent cohort. A few of the identified cytomegalovirus-associated TCR beta chains were confirmed in vitro to be specific for cytomegalovirus antigens. Compared with equally common non-associated chains, HLA-associated TCR beta chains in a later analysis were more clonally expanded and had lower generation probabilities. The cohort was sequenced for TCR beta chains only, and without alpha or paired-chain data the features that could be detected were limited. Strong co-occurrence of HLA alleles, especially DR and DQ, made assigning TCR associations to individual alleles difficult. Roughly uniform sequencing depth across donors was assumed in presence/absence analyses, although this assumption may not hold. At a false discovery rate of 0.05, a later analysis linked 16,951 TCR beta sequences to specific HLA alleles. Because the 87-base-pair reads could not distinguish some IMGT-functional V segments, including TRBV6-2 and TRBV6-3, those segments were excluded.

The cohort comprised 550 to 700 healthy bone marrow donors. Cohort members were all nominally healthy when sampled, although unrecorded immune exposures were likely present. The donor tested CMV seronegative and was one of the 352 seronegative cohort members. A peripheral blood sample was collected from each donor, and TCR beta sequencing was performed on peripheral blood mononuclear cells. Genomic DNA extraction from the blood cell samples was performed with the Qiagen DNeasy Blood Extraction Kit. CDR1 is given as MGHDK and CDR2 as SYGVNS, both from the germline V gene. Trimming leaves V shorter by 1 base and J shorter by 4 bases, with the junction holding 5 bases beyond the gene matches. The cysteine opens and the phenylalanine closes a CDR3 of 15 amino acids. The CDR3 DNA has 45 bases and is translated from base 1.

This chain joins TRBV25-1 to TRBJ2-5; 8 of the junction bases match TRBD2. Sample: PBMCs. This clonotype originated in a woman aged 18-35 years in good health and CMV-seronegative. CDR3 sequence: CASSESGAGVETQYF. At the DNA level, the sequence is TGTGCCAGCAGTGAATCCGGAGCGGGAGTAGAGACCCAGTACTTC.